These 12 T cell receptor beta chains came from one sample sequenced in a study of CD8 T cells in Susac syndrome. Reverse transcription of about 0.45 to 1 ug RNA used random hexamers. Each CDR3 protein gets one entry after TCRdb re-called the immunoSEQ multiplex PCR reads with MiXCR. The sample yields about 300,000 distinct CDR3 sequences, just over 90% seen once. Source material: CD4+ T cells from PBMCs. The origin of the receptors is a human donor with multiple sclerosis.

This clonotype was seen once. The CDR3 here is CASSDGYARGRGHQTGNTIYF. The DNA for the CDR3 is TGTGCCAGCAGTGATGGGTATGCACGGGGCCGGGGGCATCAGACTGGAAACACCATATATTTT. This chain joins TRBV2 and TRBJ1-3; possible D gene TRBD1, 6 bases. Germline V lookup: CDR1 SNHLY, CDR2 FYNNEI. This CDR3 is 21 amino acids long. The ends were cut back, 3 bases at V and 2 bases at J, with 29 bases in the middle.

V usage is TRBV7-9 and J usage is TRBJ1-2, with D maybe TRBD1 (5 bases). Germline values: CDR1 SEHNR, CDR2 FQNEAQ (reference sequence). The CDR3 is made up of 13 amino acids. V lost 4 bases, J lost 4 bases, and 10 bases lay in between. The CDR3 loop is CASSSGHVYGYTF. The DNA for the CDR3 is TGTGCCAGCAGCTCAGGACACGTCTATGGCTACACCTTC.

The rearrangement links TRBV7-2 to TRBJ2-5; 7 bases match TRBD2. Germline loops: CDR1 SGHTA, CDR2 FQGNSA. With V trimmed by 4 bases and J by 2 bases, 4 bases remained unmatched. This CDR3 has 14 residues. CDR3 region: CASSSGGQQETQYF. The CDR3 DNA reads TGTGCCAGCAGCTCGGGAGGCCAACAAGAGACCCAGTACTTC.

The gene calls are TRBV6-6 and TRBJ1-3, with unresolved D. This CDR3 is 14 amino acids long. V was pared by 3 bases and J by 0 bases, with 6 bases between. CDR1 MNHNY and CDR2 SVGAGI come from the germline V gene (reference sequence). DNA for the CDR3: TGTGCCAGCAGTTATGGTGGCTCTGGAAACACCATATATTTT. This codes for CASSYGGSGNTIYF.

The chain employs TRBV19 and TRBJ1-2, with 7 bases matching TRBD1. CDR1 and CDR2 from the germline V gene are LNHDA and SQIVND (reference sequence). Unmatched junction bases numbered 5, after V lost 7 bases and J lost 3 bases. This CDR3 has 13 residues. The CDR3 nucleotides are TGTGCCAGTAACCCCGACAGGGACTATGGCTACACCTTC. It translates to CASNPDRDYGYTF. The full variable domain, completed using reference TRBV19 and TRBJ1-2, is DGGITQSPKYLFRKEGQNVTLSCEQNLNHDAMYWYRQDPGQGLRLIYYSQIVNDFQKGDIAEGYSVSREKKESFPLTVTSAQKNPTAFYLCASNPDRDYGYTFGSGTRLTVV.

This chain uses TRBV29-1 with TRBJ2-7; tentative D call: TRBD2 (5 bases). Germline values: CDR1 SQVTM, CDR2 ANQGSEA. The CDR3 is made up of 13 amino acids. The V gene lost 3 bases and the J gene lost 0 bases, with 9 bases spanning the gap. CDR3 loop: CSVDGSGSYEQYF. The CDR3 DNA follows: TGCAGCGTTGATGGGAGTGGCTCCTACGAGCAGTACTTC.

The rearrangement uses TRBV5-1 and TRBJ2-4; 7 nucleotides align to TRBD1. This CDR3 comprises 13 residues. Germline CDR1 and CDR2: SGHRS and YFSETQ. The V gene end was trimmed by 3 bases and the J gene end by 7 bases; junction bases not matched to a gene: 4. For the CDR3, the DNA is TGCGCCAGCAGCTCGAGGACAGGTAACATTCAGTACTTC. This encodes CASSSRTGNIQYF.

The rearrangement uses TRBV24-1 and TRBJ1-2; the D gene is possibly TRBD1 (6 bases). Deletions cut 5 bases from V and 2 bases from J, with 20 bases between. CDR1 is KGHDR, CDR2 SFDVKD, per germline. CDR3 length: 17 residues. This CDR3 is CATSALTHRAPNYGYTF. The CDR3 DNA reads as TGTGCCACCAGTGCCCTGACCCACAGGGCCCCAAACTATGGCTACACCTTC.

This rearrangement joins TRBV19 to TRBJ2-2, with D hard to call. V was trimmed by 10 bases and J by 3 bases, leaving 6 bases between them. Germline V CDR1 and CDR2: LNHDA, SQIVND (reference sequence). The CDR3 is 11 residues long. Here the CDR3 reads CATRDTGELFF. Written as DNA, the CDR3 is TGTGCCACTCGAGACACCGGGGAGCTGTTTTTT.

This chain uses TRBV14 with TRBJ2-2, with unresolved D. This CDR3 region has 15 residues. The ends were cut back, 1 base at V and 5 bases at J, with 11 bases in the middle. Per germline, CDR1 SGHDN and CDR2 FVKESK. CDR3 loop: CASSQAHRQTGELFF. In nucleotides, the CDR3 is TGTGCCAGCAGCCAAGCCCACAGACAAACCGGGGAGCTGTTTTTT.

The V call is TRBV5-1, the J call TRBJ2-7; the D is unclear. With 7 bases removed from V and 1 base from J, the gap between germline ends came to 12 bases. The CDR3 sequence is 13 residues long. Germline values: CDR1 SGHRS, CDR2 YFSETQ. The CDR3 region is CASRRHGSYEQYF. The CDR3 DNA sequence: TGCGCCAGCCGTAGACACGGGTCCTACGAGCAGTACTTC. Drawing the rest from reference TRBV5-1 and TRBJ2-7, the complete variable domain is KAGVTQTPRYLIKTRGQQVTLSCSPISGHRSVSWYQQTPGQGLQFLFEYFSETQRNKGNFPGRFSGRQFSNSRSEMNVSTLELGDSALYLCASRRHGSYEQYFGPGTRLTVT.

V and J are TRBV25-1 and TRBJ2-7; 7 positions match TRBD1. There are 14 residues in the CDR3. V lost 4 bases to trimming and J lost 3 bases; unmatched junction nucleotides: 6. CDR1 is MGHDK and CDR2 is SYGVNS in the germline V gene. CDR3 coding DNA: TGTGCCAGCAGTGTCGGGACAGACATCTACGAGCAGTACTTC. It specifies CASSVGTDIYEQYF.